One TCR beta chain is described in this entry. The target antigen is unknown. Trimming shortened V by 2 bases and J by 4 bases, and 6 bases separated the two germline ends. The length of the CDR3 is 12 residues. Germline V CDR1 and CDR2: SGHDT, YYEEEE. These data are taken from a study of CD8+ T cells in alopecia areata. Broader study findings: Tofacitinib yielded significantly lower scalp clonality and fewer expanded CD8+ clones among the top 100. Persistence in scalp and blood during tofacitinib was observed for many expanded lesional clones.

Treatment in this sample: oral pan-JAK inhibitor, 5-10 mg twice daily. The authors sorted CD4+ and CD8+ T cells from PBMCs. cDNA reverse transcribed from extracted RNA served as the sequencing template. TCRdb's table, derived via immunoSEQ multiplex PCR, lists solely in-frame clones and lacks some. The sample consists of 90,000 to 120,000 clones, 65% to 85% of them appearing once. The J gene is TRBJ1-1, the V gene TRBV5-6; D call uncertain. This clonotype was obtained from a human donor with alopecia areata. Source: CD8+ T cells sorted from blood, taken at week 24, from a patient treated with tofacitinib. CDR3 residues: CASSLWSTEAFF. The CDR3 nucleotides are TGTGCCAGCAGCTTATGGAGCACTGAAGCTTTCTTT.